This T cell receptor (beta chain) was observed in a study of blood T cells in healthy people across ages. Trimming took 5 bases from V and 4 from J; bases not matched to a gene: 7. Germline loops: CDR1 MNHEY, CDR2 SMNVEV (reference sequence). This CDR3 spans 16 amino acids. A second PCR of roughly 6 to 12 cycles used a sample-barcoded 5' primer and a J-beta primer mix. TCRdb analysed the 5' RACE reads with MiXCR anew, one entry per CDR3 protein. The profile shows fewer than 1.5 million distinct CDR3 sequences, about 43% of them singletons. This clonotype showed up just a few times. The receptor was derived from a woman aged 18-29 years in good health. J is TRBJ2-5 and V is TRBV27; 13 bases map to TRBD2. The sample taken for sequencing was blood. The CDR3 DNA sequence: TGTGCCAGCAGTCCCTGGACTAGCGGGAGTGGAGAGACCCAGTACTTC. It codes for CASSPWTSGSGETQYF.